The 5 T cell receptor beta chains reported below all come from one sample, sequenced in a study of CD4+ T cells in melanoma. The repertoire was sequenced with immunoSEQ multiplex PCR; TCRdb's copy has only in-frame clones and lacks some. The data hold 9,000 to 13,000 clones, with around three quarters observed a single time. The source material was cells from a culture (not recorded whether cultured in vitro). These receptors originate from a human donor with melanoma.

The rearrangement uses TRBV5-1 and TRBJ1-3; TRBD1 might be the D (5 bases). This CDR3 has 15 residues. Trimming cost V 2 bases and J 2 bases, with 11 bases left between them. The germline CDR1 and CDR2 sequences are SGHRS and YFSETQ. CDR3 sequence: CASSFWGEPGNTIYF. CDR3 in DNA: TGCGCCAGCAGCTTTTGGGGGGAGCCTGGAAACACCATATATTTT. Full variable domain (remainder filled in from reference TRBV5-1 and TRBJ1-3): KAGVTQTPRYLIKTRGQQVTLSCSPISGHRSVSWYQQTPGQGLQFLFEYFSETQRNKGNFPGRFSGRQFSNSRSEMNVSTLELGDSALYLCASSFWGEPGNTIYFGEGSWLTVV.

The chain has TRBV11-2 and TRBJ1-2; 8 nucleotides agree with TRBD1. The CDR3 consists of 15 residues. J gave up 8 bases and V 4 bases, and 12 bases lay outside the gene matches. CDR1 SGHAT and CDR2 FQNNGV come from the germline V gene. The CDR3 protein is CASSSHINRGRGYTF. CDR3 coding DNA: TGTGCCAGCAGCTCACATATTAACAGGGGGAGAGGCTACACCTTC.

The chain recombines TRBV19 with TRBJ1-5; D is uncertain. The ends were cut back, 3 bases at V and 0 bases at J, with 15 bases in the middle. This CDR3 contains 17 residues. Per germline, CDR1 LNHDA and CDR2 SQIVND (reference sequence). In nucleotides, the CDR3 is TGTGCCAGTAGTATTTTTGGCAGCCTTAATAGCAATCAGCCCCAGCATTTT. It translates to CASSIFGSLNSNQPQHF.

The V call is TRBV5-1, the J call TRBJ2-7, with D perhaps TRBD1 (6 bases). The CDR3 covers 14 residues. The germline V and J ends were trimmed by 2 bases and 2 bases, with 11 bases remaining between them. Germline V gene data show CDR1 as SGHRS and CDR2 as YFSETQ. The CDR3 region is CASSLGTTTYEQYF. CDR3 coding DNA: TGCGCCAGCAGCTTAGGGACAACAACCTACGAGCAGTACTTC. The full variable domain, with the rest looked up from reference TRBV5-1 and TRBJ2-7, is KAGVTQTPRYLIKTRGQQVTLSCSPISGHRSVSWYQQTPGQGLQFLFEYFSETQRNKGNFPGRFSGRQFSNSRSEMNVSTLELGDSALYLCASSLGTTTYEQYFGPGTRLTVT.

This clone was detected a few times. Distinct nucleotide sequences in the sample also encode this CDR3. The CDR3, as DNA: TGTGCCAGCAGTCTCCGTCTCTATGGCTACACCTTC. This sequence encodes CASSLRLYGYTF. This chain connects TRBV28 to TRBJ1-2; D gene ambiguous. Germline assignment: CDR1 MDHEN and CDR2 SYDVKM. This CDR3 is 12 amino acids long. V lost 5 bases and J lost 4, with 8 bases in between.